This is a list of T cell receptor beta chains from one sample in a study of blood T cell repertoires in COVID-19. Profiling relied on immunoSEQ multiplex PCR, and the TCRdb table lists in-frame clones only, not all of them. The sample has 85,000 to 90,000 clones; approximately 86% are singletons. Sequenced material: peripheral blood. All receptors derive from an elderly man with active or convalescent COVID-19. Both conserved end residues are part of each CDR3. Size is omitted from some rows. Given values are once, few, many or a class for expanded clones.

CDR3 protein,clone size,V gene
CASSERSGSSYNEQFF,.,TRBV28
CASSDRDTTEAFF,.,TRBV5-4
CAWSVGVSHSPLHF,.,TRBV30
CASSTQGAGNTIYF,.,TRBV7-2
CASSSPGQAGGANVLTF,.,TRBV28
CASSPGVRNTEAFF,.,TRBV18
CATSTFGTSGRAGNEQFF,.,TRBV15
CASSGSGRWNEQFF,.,TRBV9
CASSVGGRSEAFF,.,TRBV2
CASSTGTGGFYGYTF,.,TRBV2
CASSLDRAVSGNTIYF,.,TRBV18
CASSQGDRGTQYF,once,TRBV14
CASSQSPSRLSYNEQFF,.,TRBV23-1
CASSERFAKDRDSSYEQYF,.,TRBV2
CASSSTGLAVSYEQYF,.,TRBV7-2
CASSIYGGATYEQYF,.,TRBV19
CASSSSTGGKNVRGYEQYF,.,TRBV3-1/TRBV3-2
CASSESSQQETQYF,.,TRBV10-2
CASTQAPSAGYTF,.,TRBV6-5
CASFRLAGNYEQYF,once,TRBV2
CASSLGSGTYNEQFF,.,TRBV5-4
CASRGSGSNQPQHF,.,TRBV6-5
CASSSLLAGGPADTQYF,.,TRBV7-6
CASIRIGAGANVLTF,.,TRBV5-5
CASRSGQANNEKLFF,.,TRBV5-1
CASSGQGYNSPLHF,.,TRBV9
CATGDTEAFF,.,TRBV10-3
CASSETSGSSSEQFF,.,TRBV25-1